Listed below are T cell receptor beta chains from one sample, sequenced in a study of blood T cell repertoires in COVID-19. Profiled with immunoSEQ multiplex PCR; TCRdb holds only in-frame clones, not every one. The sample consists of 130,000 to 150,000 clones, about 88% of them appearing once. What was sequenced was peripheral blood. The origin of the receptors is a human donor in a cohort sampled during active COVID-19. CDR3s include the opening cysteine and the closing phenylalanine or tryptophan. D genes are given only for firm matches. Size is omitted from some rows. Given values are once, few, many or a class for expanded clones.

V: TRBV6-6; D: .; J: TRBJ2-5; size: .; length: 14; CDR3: CASTDEGQIETQYF; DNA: TGTGCCAGCACTGATGAGGGCCAAATCGAGACCCAGTACTTC
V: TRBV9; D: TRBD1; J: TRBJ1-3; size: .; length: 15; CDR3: CASSVRQGSGNTIYF; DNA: TGTGCCAGCAGCGTGAGACAGGGCTCTGGAAACACCATATATTTT
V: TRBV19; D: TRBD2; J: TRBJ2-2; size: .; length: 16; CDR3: CASSLREGIITGELFF; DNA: TGTGCCAGTAGCTTGCGGGAGGGCATAATTACCGGGGAGCTGTTTTTT
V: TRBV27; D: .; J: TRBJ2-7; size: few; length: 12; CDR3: CASTGGNYEQYF; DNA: TGTGCCAGCACAGGCGGGAACTACGAGCAGTACTTC
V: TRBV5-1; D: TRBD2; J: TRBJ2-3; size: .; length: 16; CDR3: CASSPLAGGIVDTQYF; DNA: TGCGCCAGCAGCCCACTAGCGGGAGGGATAGTAGATACGCAGTATTTT
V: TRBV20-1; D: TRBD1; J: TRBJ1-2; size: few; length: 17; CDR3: CSASPLGQFIANYGYTF; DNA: TGCAGTGCTAGTCCCTTGGGACAGTTTATAGCTAACTATGGCTACACCTTC
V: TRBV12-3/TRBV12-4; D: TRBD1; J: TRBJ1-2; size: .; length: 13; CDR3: CASIRQGYYGYTF; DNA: TGTGCCAGCATTCGACAGGGGTACTATGGCTACACCTTC
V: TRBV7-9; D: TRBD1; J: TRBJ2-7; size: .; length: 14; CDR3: CASSDRDRGYEQYF; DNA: TGTGCCAGCAGCGACCGGGACAGGGGTTACGAGCAGTACTTC
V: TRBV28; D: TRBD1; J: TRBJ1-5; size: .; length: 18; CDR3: CASSRSGTGGWGNQPQHF; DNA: TGTGCCAGCAGTCGATCCGGGACAGGGGGATGGGGCAATCAGCCCCAGCATTTT
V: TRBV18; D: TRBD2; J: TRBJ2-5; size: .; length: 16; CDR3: CASSPSSSGGQETQYF; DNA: TGTGCCAGCTCCCCCTCTTCTAGCGGGGGGCAAGAGACCCAGTACTTC
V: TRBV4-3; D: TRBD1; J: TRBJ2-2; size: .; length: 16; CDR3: CASSPRQGAGTGELFF; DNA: TGCGCCAGCAGCCCTCGACAGGGGGCGGGCACCGGGGAGCTGTTTTTT
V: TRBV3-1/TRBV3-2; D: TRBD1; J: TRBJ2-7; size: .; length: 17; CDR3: CASSQDLPKGAAYEQYF; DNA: TGTGCCAGCAGCCAAGATCTTCCCAAGGGGGCGGCCTACGAGCAGTACTTC
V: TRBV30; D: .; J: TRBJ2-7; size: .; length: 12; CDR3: CAWSVDISEQYF; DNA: TGTGCCTGGAGTGTAGACATATCCGAGCAGTACTTC
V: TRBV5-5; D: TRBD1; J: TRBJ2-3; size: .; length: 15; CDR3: CASTRQGPSTDTQYF; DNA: TGTGCCAGCACTAGACAGGGACCAAGCACAGATACGCAGTATTTT
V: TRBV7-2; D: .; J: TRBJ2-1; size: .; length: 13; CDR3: CASSLGRLNEQFF; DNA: TGTGCCAGCAGCTTAGGGAGACTAAATGAGCAGTTCTTC
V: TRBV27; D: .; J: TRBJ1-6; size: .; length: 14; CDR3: CASSLEFLDSPLHF; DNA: TGTGCCAGCAGTTTGGAGTTTCTGGATTCACCCCTCCACTTT
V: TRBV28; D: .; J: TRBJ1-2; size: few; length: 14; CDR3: CASRYPQSVYGYTF; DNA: TGTGCCAGCAGATATCCCCAAAGCGTCTATGGCTACACCTTC
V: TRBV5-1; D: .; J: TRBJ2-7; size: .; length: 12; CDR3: CASSPTGNEQYF; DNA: TGCGCCAGCAGCCCTACAGGGAACGAGCAGTACTTC
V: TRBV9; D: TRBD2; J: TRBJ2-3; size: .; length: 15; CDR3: CASSPSGGARDTQYF; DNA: TGTGCCAGCAGCCCAAGCGGGGGGGCACGAGATACGCAGTATTTT
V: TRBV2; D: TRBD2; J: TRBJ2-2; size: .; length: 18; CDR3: CASSDTSGGYGYTGELFF; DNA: TGTGCCAGCAGTGACACTAGCGGGGGCTACGGGTACACCGGGGAGCTGTTTTTT
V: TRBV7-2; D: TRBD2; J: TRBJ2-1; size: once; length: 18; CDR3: CASSLQTSGWGSYNEQFF; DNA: TGTGCCAGCAGTCTACAGACTAGCGGGTGGGGTTCCTACAATGAGCAGTTCTTC
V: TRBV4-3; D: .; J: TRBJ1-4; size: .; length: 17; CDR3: CASSQATGTFTGEKLFF; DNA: TGCGCCAGCAGCCAGGCCACCGGGACATTCACTGGTGAAAAACTGTTTTTT
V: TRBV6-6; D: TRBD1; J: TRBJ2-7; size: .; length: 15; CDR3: CASSYSGTGKSEQYF; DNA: TGTGCCAGCAGTTACTCCGGGACAGGGAAGTCCGAGCAGTACTTC
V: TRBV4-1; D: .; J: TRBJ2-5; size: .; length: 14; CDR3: CASSQVAVQETQYF; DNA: TGCGCCAGCAGCCAAGTGGCGGTCCAAGAGACCCAGTACTTC
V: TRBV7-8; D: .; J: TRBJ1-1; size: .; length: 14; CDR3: CASSLYLSGGEAFF; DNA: TGTGCCAGCAGCTTATACCTTTCCGGGGGTGAAGCTTTCTTT
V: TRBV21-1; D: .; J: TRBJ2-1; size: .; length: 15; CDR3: CASSKTSGNLNEQFF; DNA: TGTGCCAGCAGCAAGACTAGCGGGAATCTTAATGAGCAGTTCTTC
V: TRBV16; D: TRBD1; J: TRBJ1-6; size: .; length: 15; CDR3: CASSQFSGGGSPLHF; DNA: TGTGCCAGCAGCCAATTTTCAGGGGGTGGTTCACCCCTCCACTTT
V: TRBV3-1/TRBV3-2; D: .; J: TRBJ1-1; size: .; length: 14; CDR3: CASSRKGGNTEAFF; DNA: TGTGCCAGCAGCCGCAAAGGCGGGAACACTGAAGCTTTCTTT
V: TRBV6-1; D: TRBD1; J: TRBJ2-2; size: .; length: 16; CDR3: CASSEMGTGVTGELFF; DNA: TGTGCCAGCAGTGAAATGGGGACAGGGGTCACCGGGGAGCTGTTTTTT
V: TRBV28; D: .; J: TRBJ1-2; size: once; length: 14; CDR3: CASSWGGSGVGYTF; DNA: TGTGCCAGCAGCTGGGGAGGGTCCGGGGTTGGCTACACCTTC
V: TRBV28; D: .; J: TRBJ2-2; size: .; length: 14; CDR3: CASSFQGLRGELFF; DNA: TGTGCCAGCAGTTTTCAGGGACTGAGGGGGGAGCTGTTTTTT
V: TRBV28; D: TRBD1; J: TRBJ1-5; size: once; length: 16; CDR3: CASSDPGQGENQPQHF; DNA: TGTGCCAGCAGCGACCCGGGACAGGGGGAAAATCAGCCCCAGCATTTT